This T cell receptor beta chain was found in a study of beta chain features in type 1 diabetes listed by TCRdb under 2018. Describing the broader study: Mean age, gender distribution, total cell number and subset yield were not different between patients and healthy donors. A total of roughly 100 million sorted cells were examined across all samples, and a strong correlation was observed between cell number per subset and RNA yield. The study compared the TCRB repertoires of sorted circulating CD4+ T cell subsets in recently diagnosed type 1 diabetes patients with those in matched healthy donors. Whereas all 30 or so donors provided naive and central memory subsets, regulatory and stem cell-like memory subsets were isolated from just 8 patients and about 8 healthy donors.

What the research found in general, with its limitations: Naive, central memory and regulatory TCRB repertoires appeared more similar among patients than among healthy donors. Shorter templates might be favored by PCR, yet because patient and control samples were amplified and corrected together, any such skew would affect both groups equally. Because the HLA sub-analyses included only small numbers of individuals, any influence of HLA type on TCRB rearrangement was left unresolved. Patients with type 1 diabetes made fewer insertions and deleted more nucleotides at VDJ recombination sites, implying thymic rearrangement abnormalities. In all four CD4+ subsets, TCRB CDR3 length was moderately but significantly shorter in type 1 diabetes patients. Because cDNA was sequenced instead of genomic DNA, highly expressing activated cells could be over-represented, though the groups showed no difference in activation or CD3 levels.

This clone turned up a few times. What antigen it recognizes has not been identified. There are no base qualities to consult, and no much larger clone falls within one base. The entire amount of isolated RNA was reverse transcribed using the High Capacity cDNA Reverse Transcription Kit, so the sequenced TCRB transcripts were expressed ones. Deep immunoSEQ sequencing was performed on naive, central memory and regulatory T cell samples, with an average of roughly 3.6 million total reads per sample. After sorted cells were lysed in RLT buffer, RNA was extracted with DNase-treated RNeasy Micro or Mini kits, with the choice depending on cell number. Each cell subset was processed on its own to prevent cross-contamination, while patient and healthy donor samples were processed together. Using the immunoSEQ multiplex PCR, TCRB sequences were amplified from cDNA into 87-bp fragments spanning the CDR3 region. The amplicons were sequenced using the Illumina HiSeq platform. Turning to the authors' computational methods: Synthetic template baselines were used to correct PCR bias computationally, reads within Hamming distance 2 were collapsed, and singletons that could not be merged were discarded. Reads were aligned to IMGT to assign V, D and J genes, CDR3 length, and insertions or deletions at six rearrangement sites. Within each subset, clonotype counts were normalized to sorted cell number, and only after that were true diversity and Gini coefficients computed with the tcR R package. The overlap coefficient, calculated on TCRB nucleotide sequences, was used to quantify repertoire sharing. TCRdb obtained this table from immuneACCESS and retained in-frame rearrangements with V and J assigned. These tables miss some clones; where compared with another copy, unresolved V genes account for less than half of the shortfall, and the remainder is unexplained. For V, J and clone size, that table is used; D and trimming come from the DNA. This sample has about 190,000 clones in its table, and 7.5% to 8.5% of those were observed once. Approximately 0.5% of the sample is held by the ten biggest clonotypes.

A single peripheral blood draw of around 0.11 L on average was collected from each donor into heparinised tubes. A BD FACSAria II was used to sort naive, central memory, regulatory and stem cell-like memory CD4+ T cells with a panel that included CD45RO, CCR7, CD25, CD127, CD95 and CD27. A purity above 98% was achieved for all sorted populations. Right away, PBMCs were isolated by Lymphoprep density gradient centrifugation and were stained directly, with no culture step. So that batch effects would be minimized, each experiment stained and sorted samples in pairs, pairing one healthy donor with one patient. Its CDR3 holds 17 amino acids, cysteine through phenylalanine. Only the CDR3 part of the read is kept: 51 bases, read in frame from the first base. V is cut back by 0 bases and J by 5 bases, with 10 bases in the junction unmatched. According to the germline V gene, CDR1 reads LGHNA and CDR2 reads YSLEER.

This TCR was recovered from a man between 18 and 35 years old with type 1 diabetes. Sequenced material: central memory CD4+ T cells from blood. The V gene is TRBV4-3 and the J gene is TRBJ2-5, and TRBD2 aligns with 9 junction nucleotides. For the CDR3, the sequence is CASSQELSRGGGETQYF. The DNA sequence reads TGCGCCAGCAGCCAAGAGCTCTCGCGGGGGGGAGGGGAGACCCAGTACTTC.